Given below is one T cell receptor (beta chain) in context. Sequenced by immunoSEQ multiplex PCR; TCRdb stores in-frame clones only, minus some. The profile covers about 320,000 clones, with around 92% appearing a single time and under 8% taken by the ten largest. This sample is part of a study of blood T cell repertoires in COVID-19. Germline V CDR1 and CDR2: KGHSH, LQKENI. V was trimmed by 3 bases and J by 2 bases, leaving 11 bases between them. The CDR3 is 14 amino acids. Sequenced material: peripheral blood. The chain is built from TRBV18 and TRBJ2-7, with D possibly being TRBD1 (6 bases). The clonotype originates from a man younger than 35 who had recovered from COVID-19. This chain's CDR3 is CASSPPRGPYEQYF. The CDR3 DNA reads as TGTGCCAGCTCACCCCCCAGGGGACCCTACGAGCAGTACTTC.